A single sample gave rise to the 2 T cell receptor beta chains below, sequenced in a study of chemoradiotherapy in HPV16-positive cancers (dated by TCRdb to the early 2020s). The library was built by means of the immunoSEQ multiplex PCR assay. Sourced from immuneACCESS, this table was stored by TCRdb with only in-frame sequences that have V and J called. A share of the clones is absent; for the studies checked, an unresolved V gene accounts for under half, and the remainder has no known explanation. Counted in this sample were 2,000 to 2,500 clones; less than 90% of them appeared once. Less than 3.5% of the sample belongs to the ten largest clones. The material sequenced was tumor tissue, taken from a patient who underwent chemoradiotherapy. The source is a human donor with HPV-associated anogenital cancer.

The rearrangement joins TRBV5-1 to TRBJ1-1, with unresolved D. CDR3 length: 15 amino acids. Germline V CDR1 and CDR2: SGHRS, YFSETQ. V lost 0 bases, J lost 4 bases, and 13 bases lay in between. The CDR3 protein is CASSLDKLAGTEAFF. The CDR3 DNA follows: TGCGCCAGCAGCTTGGATAAACTGGCCGGCACTGAAGCTTTCTTT.

The CDR3 loop reads CASSSPGVGANVLTF. CDR3 nucleotide sequence: TGTGCCAGCAGCTCTCCAGGGGTTGGGGCCAACGTCCTGACTTTC. V usage is TRBV7-3 and J usage is TRBJ2-6; TRBD1 might be the D (6 bases). The CDR3 is 15 residues long. Trimming took off 4 bases at V and 3 bases at J, with 10 bases between the two ends. Germline values: CDR1 SGHTA, CDR2 FQGTGA.